The rows below give T cell receptor beta chains drawn from one sample of a study of cytomegalovirus exposure and HLA in healthy donors. The data were produced by immunoSEQ multiplex PCR, yet TCRdb's version contains in-frame clones alone and is incomplete. The table has 150,000 to 200,000 clones, 80% to 85% seen once. The sequencing sample was made of PBMCs. The receptors shown here come from a man aged 45 to 65 in good health and CMV-seropositive. Each CDR3 is given with its conserved first and last residue. Each record gives: CDR3 length, V gene, clone size, D gene, J gene, CDR3 DNA, CDR3 protein. The D gene is left open where the match is weak. Clone size is not always given. Where it is, it says once, few, many or a class for expanded clones.

CDR3 length: 12; V gene: TRBV5-5; clone size: -; D gene: -; J gene: TRBJ1-1; CDR3 DNA: TGTGCCAGCAGCTTCACGGGAGAAGAAGCTTTCTTT; CDR3 protein: CASSFTGEEAFF
CDR3 length: 11; V gene: TRBV20-1; clone size: -; D gene: TRBD1; J gene: TRBJ1-6; CDR3 DNA: TGCAGTGCACGACAGGGGACACCCCTCCACTTT; CDR3 protein: CSARQGTPLHF
CDR3 length: 14; V gene: TRBV19; clone size: -; D gene: -; J gene: TRBJ1-5; CDR3 DNA: TGTGCCAGTAGTATTCGAGACACCAATCAGCCCCAGCATTTT; CDR3 protein: CASSIRDTNQPQHF
CDR3 length: 16; V gene: TRBV30; clone size: once; D gene: TRBD1; J gene: TRBJ1-6; CDR3 DNA: TGTGCCTGGAGGGCTAGCACAGGGGTTGGTGGTGTGCCCCTCCACTTT; CDR3 protein: CAWRASTGVGGVPLHF
CDR3 length: 14; V gene: TRBV18; clone size: -; D gene: -; J gene: TRBJ1-1; CDR3 DNA: TGTGCCAGCTCAAATCAGGGAGGATACACTGAAGCTTTCTTT; CDR3 protein: CASSNQGGYTEAFF
CDR3 length: 14; V gene: TRBV5-6; clone size: -; D gene: TRBD1; J gene: TRBJ2-1; CDR3 DNA: TGTGCCAGCAGCTTGGGGACAGGGTTATATGAGCAGTTCTTC; CDR3 protein: CASSLGTGLYEQFF
CDR3 length: 17; V gene: TRBV13; clone size: -; D gene: TRBD1; J gene: TRBJ1-6; CDR3 DNA: TGTGCCAGCAGCTCATCATACAGGGGGGTGATTAATTCACCCCTCCACTTT; CDR3 protein: CASSSSYRGVINSPLHF
CDR3 length: 16; V gene: TRBV6-1; clone size: -; D gene: -; J gene: TRBJ1-5; CDR3 DNA: TGTGCCAGCAGTGAAGCGTGGGCGTCGCGCAATCAGCCCCAGCATTTT; CDR3 protein: CASSEAWASRNQPQHF
CDR3 length: 17; V gene: TRBV7-9; clone size: -; D gene: TRBD1; J gene: TRBJ2-5; CDR3 DNA: TGTGCCAGCAGCGGGACTTTGACAGGGGTATGGGAAGAGACCCAGTACTTC; CDR3 protein: CASSGTLTGVWEETQYF
CDR3 length: 16; V gene: TRBV5-1; clone size: -; D gene: -; J gene: TRBJ1-2; CDR3 DNA: TGCGCCAGCAGCTTTTCTCGGACGGGAACGAACTATGGCTACACCTTC; CDR3 protein: CASSFSRTGTNYGYTF
CDR3 length: 15; V gene: TRBV27; clone size: -; D gene: -; J gene: TRBJ2-7; CDR3 DNA: TGTGCCAGCAGTTTGGAGGGATTGGCAGGCTACGAGCAGTACTTC; CDR3 protein: CASSLEGLAGYEQYF